These T cell receptor beta chains were read from a single sample in a study of blood T cell repertoires in COVID-19. Using immunoSEQ multiplex PCR, the repertoire was profiled, and TCRdb retains in-frame clones only, with some absent. The sample gives about 300,000 clones, roughly 80% of which show up once; roughly 1.5% is in the top ten. Input material: peripheral blood. The receptors derive from a human donor with COVID-19, enrolled during active disease. The donor label of this sample is uncertain. CDR3s include the opening cysteine and the closing phenylalanine or tryptophan. The order of the fields is D gene, V gene, clone size, J gene, CDR3 protein, CDR3 DNA. D genes are given only for firm matches. Only some rows state a clone size, as once, few, many or a class for expanded clones.

D gene: -
V gene: TRBV14
clone size: -
J gene: TRBJ1-1
CDR3 protein: CASSQAALRGAFF
CDR3 DNA: TGTGCCAGCAGCCAAGCTGCCCTACGGGGAGCTTTCTTT

D gene: -
V gene: TRBV30
clone size: -
J gene: TRBJ2-2
CDR3 protein: CAWSVLRAGELFF
CDR3 DNA: TGTGCCTGGAGTGTACTGAGGGCCGGGGAGCTGTTTTTT

D gene: -
V gene: TRBV19
clone size: -
J gene: TRBJ2-1
CDR3 protein: CASTRRDSPNEQFF
CDR3 DNA: TGTGCCAGTACCCGGCGGGACTCTCCAAATGAGCAGTTCTTC

D gene: -
V gene: TRBV7-6
clone size: -
J gene: TRBJ2-3
CDR3 protein: CASSLSSGAGHTQYF
CDR3 DNA: TGTGCCAGCAGCTTGTCGTCAGGGGCAGGTCATACGCAGTATTTT

D gene: TRBD1
V gene: TRBV28
clone size: -
J gene: TRBJ1-5
CDR3 protein: CASIGDRADQPQHF
CDR3 DNA: TGTGCCAGCATCGGGGACAGGGCGGACCAGCCCCAGCATTTT

D gene: TRBD1
V gene: TRBV9
clone size: -
J gene: TRBJ1-1
CDR3 protein: CASSVAGEGTGQENTEAFF
CDR3 DNA: TGTGCCAGCAGCGTGGCCGGTGAGGGGACAGGGCAAGAGAACACTGAAGCTTTCTTT

D gene: -
V gene: TRBV7-2
clone size: -
J gene: TRBJ2-7
CDR3 protein: CASSFTGWSSEQYF
CDR3 DNA: TGTGCCAGCAGCTTCACAGGGTGGAGCAGCGAGCAGTACTTC

D gene: TRBD2
V gene: TRBV2
clone size: -
J gene: TRBJ2-1
CDR3 protein: CASSGSSGRANEQFF
CDR3 DNA: TGTGCCAGCAGTGGGAGTAGCGGGAGGGCCAATGAGCAGTTCTTC

D gene: TRBD1
V gene: TRBV15
clone size: -
J gene: TRBJ1-5
CDR3 protein: CATSITGGATPQHF
CDR3 DNA: TGTGCCACCAGCATAACAGGGGGCGCAACCCCCCAGCATTTT

D gene: -
V gene: TRBV30
clone size: once
J gene: TRBJ1-2
CDR3 protein: CAWSKEGNYGYTF
CDR3 DNA: TGTGCCTGGTCCAAAGAGGGAAACTATGGCTACACCTTC

D gene: TRBD2
V gene: TRBV11-3
clone size: -
J gene: TRBJ2-1
CDR3 protein: CASSHRDYSNEQFF
CDR3 DNA: TGTGCCAGCAGCCACCGGGACTATTCTAATGAGCAGTTCTTC

D gene: TRBD2
V gene: TRBV5-1
clone size: few
J gene: TRBJ2-7
CDR3 protein: CASSSTSAYEQYF
CDR3 DNA: TGCGCCAGCAGCTCAACTAGCGCCTACGAGCAGTACTTC

D gene: TRBD1
V gene: TRBV5-4
clone size: -
J gene: TRBJ1-1
CDR3 protein: CASGTGIKTEAFF
CDR3 DNA: TGTGCTTCCGGGACAGGGATTAAAACTGAAGCTTTCTTT

D gene: -
V gene: TRBV19
clone size: -
J gene: TRBJ1-2
CDR3 protein: CASSMLAPNYGYTF
CDR3 DNA: TGTGCCAGTAGTATGCTGGCCCCTAACTATGGCTACACCTTC

D gene: -
V gene: TRBV5-6
clone size: few
J gene: TRBJ2-1
CDR3 protein: CASSFPPGQSDYNEQFF
CDR3 DNA: TGTGCCAGCAGCTTCCCCCCCGGACAGTCAGACTACAATGAGCAGTTCTTC

D gene: -
V gene: TRBV6-2/TRBV6-3
clone size: -
J gene: TRBJ2-5
CDR3 protein: CASSSTPGLKRRPKETQYF
CDR3 DNA: TGTGCCAGCAGTTCCACCCCGGGACTCAAAAGACGCCCGAAGGAGACCCAGTACTTC

D gene: -
V gene: TRBV19
clone size: -
J gene: TRBJ2-2
CDR3 protein: CASSHPNSYTGELFF
CDR3 DNA: TGTGCCAGTAGTCACCCCAACAGTTACACCGGGGAGCTGTTTTTT

D gene: -
V gene: TRBV7-2
clone size: -
J gene: TRBJ2-7
CDR3 protein: CASSLGPGNYEQYF
CDR3 DNA: TGTGCCAGCAGCTTAGGTCCGGGGAACTACGAGCAGTACTTC

D gene: -
V gene: TRBV12-3/TRBV12-4
clone size: -
J gene: TRBJ1-6
CDR3 protein: CASSFGLNSPLHF
CDR3 DNA: TGTGCCAGCAGTTTCGGACTGAATTCACCCCTCCACTTT

D gene: TRBD2
V gene: TRBV24-1
clone size: -
J gene: TRBJ2-1
CDR3 protein: CATSDRAGGAGGHNEQFF
CDR3 DNA: TGTGCCACCAGTGATCGCGCGGGGGGAGCGGGAGGACACAATGAGCAGTTCTTC

D gene: TRBD2
V gene: TRBV7-3
clone size: -
J gene: TRBJ2-1
CDR3 protein: CASSSVRGRGSYNEQFF
CDR3 DNA: TGTGCCAGCAGCTCGGTGCGCGGGAGGGGCTCCTACAATGAGCAGTTCTTC

D gene: TRBD1
V gene: TRBV2
clone size: -
J gene: TRBJ2-7
CDR3 protein: CASSYSGQAYEQYF
CDR3 DNA: TGTGCCAGCAGTTACTCGGGACAGGCCTACGAGCAGTACTTC

D gene: TRBD1
V gene: TRBV30
clone size: -
J gene: TRBJ2-3
CDR3 protein: CAWSGDSRGTDTQYF
CDR3 DNA: TGTGCCTGGAGTGGGGACAGTAGGGGCACAGATACGCAGTATTTT

D gene: -
V gene: TRBV7-6
clone size: -
J gene: TRBJ2-1
CDR3 protein: CASSLRISQLGEQFF
CDR3 DNA: TGTGCCAGCAGCTTGCGGATATCCCAGCTCGGTGAGCAGTTCTTC

D gene: -
V gene: TRBV28
clone size: -
J gene: TRBJ1-4
CDR3 protein: CASSLRGGGTNEKLFF
CDR3 DNA: TGTGCCAGCAGTTTAAGAGGGGGGGGGACTAATGAAAAACTGTTTTTT

D gene: -
V gene: TRBV5-4
clone size: -
J gene: TRBJ1-1
CDR3 protein: CASSREGVNTEAFF
CDR3 DNA: TGTGCCAGCAGCCGAGAGGGAGTGAACACTGAAGCTTTCTTT

D gene: TRBD1
V gene: TRBV4-3
clone size: -
J gene: TRBJ1-1
CDR3 protein: CASSPDRVNTEAFF
CDR3 DNA: TGCGCCAGCAGCCCAGACAGGGTGAACACTGAAGCTTTCTTT

D gene: -
V gene: TRBV7-9
clone size: -
J gene: TRBJ2-2
CDR3 protein: CASETTNTGELFF
CDR3 DNA: TGTGCCAGCGAGACTACCAACACCGGGGAGCTGTTTTTT

D gene: TRBD2
V gene: TRBV5-4
clone size: -
J gene: TRBJ2-1
CDR3 protein: CASSLGLAGGPGYNEQFF
CDR3 DNA: TGTGCCAGCAGCTTGGGACTAGCGGGAGGGCCTGGGTACAATGAGCAGTTCTTC

D gene: TRBD2
V gene: TRBV5-1
clone size: -
J gene: TRBJ2-1
CDR3 protein: CATSGTSGNNEQFF
CDR3 DNA: TGCGCCACCTCCGGGACTAGCGGGAACAATGAGCAGTTCTTC

D gene: -
V gene: TRBV5-6
clone size: -
J gene: TRBJ1-4
CDR3 protein: CASSPGAGSNEKLFF
CDR3 DNA: TGTGCCAGCAGCCCGGGAGCAGGTTCGAATGAAAAACTGTTTTTT

D gene: TRBD1
V gene: TRBV7-2
clone size: -
J gene: TRBJ1-4
CDR3 protein: CASSPDRGDEKLFF
CDR3 DNA: TGTGCCAGCAGCCCCGACAGGGGGGACGAAAAACTGTTTTTT

D gene: -
V gene: TRBV30
clone size: -
J gene: TRBJ2-7
CDR3 protein: CAWSVLLSYEQYF
CDR3 DNA: TGTGCCTGGAGTGTCTTACTCTCCTACGAGCAGTACTTC

D gene: TRBD1
V gene: TRBV29-1
clone size: -
J gene: TRBJ2-5
CDR3 protein: CSVVRTGVEETQYF
CDR3 DNA: TGCAGCGTTGTGAGGACAGGGGTTGAAGAGACCCAGTACTTC

D gene: -
V gene: TRBV29-1
clone size: -
J gene: TRBJ2-7
CDR3 protein: CSVVADPAAYEQYF
CDR3 DNA: TGCAGCGTTGTAGCGGACCCCGCTGCCTACGAGCAGTACTTC

D gene: TRBD1
V gene: TRBV6-1
clone size: -
J gene: TRBJ2-4
CDR3 protein: CASSTWTGINIQYF
CDR3 DNA: TGTGCCAGCAGTACTTGGACAGGGATAAACATTCAGTACTTC

D gene: TRBD1
V gene: TRBV29-1
clone size: -
J gene: TRBJ1-2
CDR3 protein: CSVEIDREVSGYTF
CDR3 DNA: TGCAGCGTGGAGATCGACAGGGAGGTCTCCGGCTACACCTTC

D gene: TRBD2
V gene: TRBV13
clone size: -
J gene: TRBJ2-7
CDR3 protein: CASRRLAGGWHEQYF
CDR3 DNA: TGTGCCAGCCGGAGACTAGCGGGAGGGTGGCACGAGCAGTACTTC

D gene: -
V gene: TRBV28
clone size: -
J gene: TRBJ2-5
CDR3 protein: CASSLRTEETQYF
CDR3 DNA: TGTGCCAGCAGTTTGAGGACAGAGGAGACCCAGTACTTC

D gene: -
V gene: TRBV1
clone size: -
J gene: TRBJ2-3
CDR3 protein: CTSSRRTSGTDTQYF
CDR3 DNA: TGCACCAGCAGCCGACGGACTAGCGGCACAGATACGCAGTATTTT

D gene: -
V gene: TRBV6-5
clone size: -
J gene: TRBJ1-2
CDR3 protein: CASSYSGQAYGYTF
CDR3 DNA: TGTGCCAGCAGTTACTCGGGGCAGGCCTATGGCTACACCTTC

D gene: TRBD2
V gene: TRBV19
clone size: -
J gene: TRBJ2-7
CDR3 protein: CASSTASLAGATYEQYF
CDR3 DNA: TGTGCCAGTAGTACCGCCTCTCTAGCGGGAGCAACCTACGAGCAGTACTTC

D gene: TRBD1
V gene: TRBV19
clone size: few
J gene: TRBJ1-2
CDR3 protein: CASSNHRQGVNYGYTF
CDR3 DNA: TGTGCCAGTAGTAACCATCGACAGGGGGTAAACTATGGCTACACCTTC

D gene: -
V gene: TRBV3-1/TRBV3-2
clone size: -
J gene: TRBJ2-5
CDR3 protein: CASSYDPEVQYF
CDR3 DNA: TGTGCCAGCAGCTACGACCCGGAGGTACAGTACTTC

D gene: TRBD1
V gene: TRBV6-5
clone size: -
J gene: TRBJ2-7
CDR3 protein: CAITNTGQSSYEQYF
CDR3 DNA: TGTGCCATCACAAACACGGGACAGAGCTCCTACGAGCAGTACTTC

D gene: TRBD1
V gene: TRBV19
clone size: once
J gene: TRBJ2-1
CDR3 protein: CASKGQGNNEQFF
CDR3 DNA: TGTGCCAGTAAGGGACAGGGTAACAATGAGCAGTTCTTC

D gene: -
V gene: TRBV19
clone size: few
J gene: TRBJ1-4
CDR3 protein: CASEQNEKLFF
CDR3 DNA: TGTGCCAGTGAACAAAACGAAAAACTGTTTTTT

D gene: TRBD1
V gene: TRBV15
clone size: once
J gene: TRBJ1-4
CDR3 protein: CATSRDPGQLEKLFF
CDR3 DNA: TGTGCCACCAGCAGGGACCCGGGACAGCTCGAAAAACTGTTTTTT

D gene: TRBD1
V gene: TRBV7-9
clone size: -
J gene: TRBJ2-7
CDR3 protein: CASSPWDRAVYEQYF
CDR3 DNA: TGTGCCAGCAGCCCGTGGGACAGGGCGGTCTACGAGCAGTACTTC

D gene: TRBD1
V gene: TRBV12-5
clone size: -
J gene: TRBJ2-2
CDR3 protein: CASGQSPGGLTGELFF
CDR3 DNA: TGTGCTAGTGGTCAGTCTCCAGGGGGATTGACCGGGGAGCTGTTTTTT

D gene: -
V gene: TRBV28
clone size: -
J gene: TRBJ1-5
CDR3 protein: CASKRGGSNQPQHF
CDR3 DNA: TGTGCCAGCAAGAGGGGGGGCAGCAATCAGCCCCAGCATTTT

D gene: -
V gene: TRBV10-3
clone size: -
J gene: TRBJ1-2
CDR3 protein: CAISEGTSGYTF
CDR3 DNA: TGTGCCATCAGTGAGGGGACAAGCGGCTACACCTTC